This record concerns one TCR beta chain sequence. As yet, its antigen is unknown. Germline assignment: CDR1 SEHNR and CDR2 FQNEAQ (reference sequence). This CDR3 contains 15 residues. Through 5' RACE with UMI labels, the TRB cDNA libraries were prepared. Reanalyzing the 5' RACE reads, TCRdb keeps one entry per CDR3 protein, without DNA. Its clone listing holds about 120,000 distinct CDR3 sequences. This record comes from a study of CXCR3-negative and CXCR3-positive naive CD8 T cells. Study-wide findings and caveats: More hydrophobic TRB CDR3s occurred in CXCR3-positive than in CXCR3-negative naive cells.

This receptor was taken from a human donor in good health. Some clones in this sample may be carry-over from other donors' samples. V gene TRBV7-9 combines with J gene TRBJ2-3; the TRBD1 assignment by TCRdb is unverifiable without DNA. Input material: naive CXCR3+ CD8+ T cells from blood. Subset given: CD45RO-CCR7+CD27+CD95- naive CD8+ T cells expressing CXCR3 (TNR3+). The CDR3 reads CASRPQGDSTDTQYF.